The 5 T cell receptor beta chains given below trace back to one sample, sequenced in a study of CD8+ T cells in alopecia areata. Extraction of RNA preceded its reverse transcription into cDNA, which served as the sequencing template. Data came from immunoSEQ multiplex PCR; TCRdb stores just in-frame clones and leaves some out. The sample holds around 100,000 clones, and no clone turns up only once. The sequenced material came from lesional skin. All receptors come from a C3H/HeJ mouse with alopecia areata. Strain MHC haplotype: H2-k.

Concerning this clone itself: Gene names follow the mouse nomenclature. Other DNA variants within this sample encode the same CDR3. The CDR3 region is CTCSAGTGGKDTQYF. CDR3 DNA, as far as it was read: TGCACCTGCAGTGCAGGGACTGGGGGCAAGGAC. The genes are TRBV1 and TRBJ2-5; TRBD2 aligns across 10 bases. Read sequence stops 4 residues before the CDR3 end, and the germline J gene provides the missing end. Germline assignment: CDR1 NSQYPW and CDR2 LRSPGD (reference sequence). The CDR3 consists of 15 residues.

The table lists this clone with a few counts. Here the gene names and germline are mouse. The observed sequence ends 4 residues before the CDR3 terminus, with the missing tail filled in from the germline J gene. V is TRBV13-3 and J is TRBJ2-3; 11 nucleotides match TRBD2. In germline, CDR1 is NNHDY, CDR2 SYVADS. V shed 0 bases and J 0 bases; nucleotides not matched to a gene: 6. This CDR3 spans 18 amino acids. CDR3 DNA (partial): TGTGCCAGCAGTGATGCAGGGACTGGGGGTTCTAGTGCAGAA. Its protein is CASSDAGTGGSSAE. The whole CDR3 protein is CASSDAGTGGSSAETLYF.

Regarding this clone: TCRdb's protein and the DNA translation differ at residue 11; the protein here comes from the DNA. All gene names here are mouse names. The CDR3 bases that were read are TGTGCCAGCAGGGACAGGGAAAGAGGAAATACG. This translates into CASRDRERGNT. The CDR3 as a whole reads CASRDRERGNTLYF. The rearrangement links TRBV13-3 to TRBJ1-3; 8 bases agree with TRBD1. The read gets to within 3 residues of the CDR3 end, and the germline J gene fills in the rest. The germline gives CDR1 NNHDY, CDR2 SYVADS. Trimming at V came to 5 bases and at J to 4 bases, leaving 5 bases not matched to a gene. CDR3 length: 14 residues. Full variable domain (outside the CDR3, taken from reference TRBV13-3 and TRBJ1-3): EAAVTQSPRSKVAVTGGKVTLSCHQTNNHDYMYWYRQDTGHGLRLIHYSYVADSTEKGDIPDGYKASRPSQENFSLILELASLSQTAVYFCASRDRERGNTLYFGEGSRLIVV.

About this clone itself: A much larger clone is a single base away; this may be a read error. Gene names denote mouse genes. The CDR3 region is CASGTGSAETLYF. The sequenced CDR3 bases are TGTGCCAGCGGGACAGGGAGTGCAGAA. The chain couples TRBV14 to TRBJ2-3; 9 bases align to TRBD1. The read halts 4 residues ahead of the CDR3 end, with the missing end drawn from the germline J gene. Germline lookup yields CDR1 SGHDT and CDR2 FRDEAV. V lost 7 bases, J lost 0 bases, and 0 bases stayed unmatched. The CDR3 sequence is 13 residues long.

To note about this clone: Genes and germline come from the mouse. The read terminates 4 residues before the CDR3 end, so the remaining end is supplied by the germline J gene. The rearrangement links TRBV5 to TRBJ2-3; 9 bases match TRBD2. Per the germline V gene, CDR1 is LGHNA and CDR2 is YNLKQL (reference sequence). The ends lost 2 bases at V and 3 bases at J; junction bases unmatched: 6. The CDR3 runs to 16 residues. CDR3 DNA (partial): TGTGCCAGCAGCCAACCTACTGGGGGGAGCGCAGAA. Its translation is CASSQPTGGSAE. The CDR3 in its entirety is CASSQPTGGSAETLYF.